What follows are 26 T cell receptor beta chains derived from one specimen sequenced in a study of vaccination and CD4 T cells after COVID-19. The sample's treatment: roughly 10-day PBMC culture with coronavirus spike peptide pools or control peptides (ViraFEST assay). An Oncomine TCR Beta short-read assay was used to sequence the DNA from cultured CD4+ T cells. TCRdb ran MiXCR on the PCR reads and lists one entry per CDR3 protein. This sample has about 20,000 distinct CDR3 sequences, with about 40% found just once. These receptors are not linked to any known antigen. The sequences come from CD4+ T cells from blood, cultured in vitro, collected after SARS-CoV-2 vaccination. These receptors were taken from a human donor who had recovered from COVID-19.

This clonotype has just a few counts. DNA for the CDR3: TGTGCCAGTAGTACGACAGGGGACACTGAAGCTTTCTTT. Protein: CASSTTGDTEAFF. This rearrangement joins TRBV19 to TRBJ1-1, with 8 bases aligning to TRBD1. With 4 bases clipped from V and 3 bases from J, the junction kept 1 base outside the gene matches. The CDR3 spans 13 residues. The germline CDR1 and CDR2 sequences are LNHDA and SQIVND (reference sequence).

The genes are TRBV20-1 and TRBJ2-3; 10 bases are shared with TRBD2. Trimming removed 3 bases from V and 2 bases from J; junction bases left unmatched: 8. The germline V gene has CDR1 DFQATT and CDR2 SNEGSKA (reference sequence). The CDR3 consists of 16 residues. For the CDR3, the DNA is TGCAGTGCTAGTCCCATCAGCGGGAGGGCCACAGATACGCAGTATTTT. Translated, it gives CSASPISGRATDTQYF.

The chain combines TRBV12-3 or TRBV12-4 with TRBJ1-1, with D unclear. This CDR3 is built from 13 residues. Trimming removed 4 bases at V and 3 bases at J, with 9 bases between. CDR3 sequence (DNA): TGTGCCAGCAGTTCTCGTGGTTACACTGAAGCTTTCTTT. Protein sequence: CASSSRGYTEAFF.

The gene calls are TRBV6-1 and TRBJ1-2; D is uncertain. Trimming pared 4 bases from V and 8 bases from J, leaving 14 bases between. Germline CDR1 reads MNHNS; CDR2 reads SASEGT. The CDR3 runs 13 residues. Here the CDR3 DNA reads TGTGCCAGCAGTGCGTTGGGTGGCGGAGGCTACACCTTC. Its translation is CASSALGGGGYTF.

This clonotype has only one observation. In nucleotides, the CDR3 is TGCAGTACCCGGGTAGCGGGGGCCAGCACAGATACGCAGTATTTT. It is translated as CSTRVAGASTDTQYF. V and J are TRBV20-1 and TRBJ2-3; the match to TRBD2 covers 9 bases. V lost 8 bases, J lost 0 bases, and 9 bases stayed unmatched. Germline CDR1 is DFQATT and CDR2 is SNEGSKA (reference sequence). This CDR3 is 15 amino acids long.

This clonotype has more than one count but fewer than ten. The gene calls are TRBV10-1 and TRBJ1-5; TRBD1 matches 7 bases. This CDR3 region has 17 residues. V trimming: 1 base; J trimming: 3 bases; junction bases outside the gene matches: 9. The germline V gene encodes CDR1 WNHNN and CDR2 SYGVQD (reference sequence). As DNA, the CDR3 is TGCGCCAGCAGTGAGTTGACAGGGAACCCTTACAATCAGCCCCAGCATTTT. It encodes CASSELTGNPYNQPQHF.

In the case of this clonotype: The CDR3 carries no conserved terminal phenylalanine or tryptophan, so it likely arises from a read error. The J gene is TRBJ2-5, the V gene TRBV10-3; no clear D. V shed 3 bases and J shed 0 bases, with 5 bases lying between them. Germline CDR1 and CDR2: ENHRY and SYGVKD. The CDR3 has 13 residues. The CDR3 region has the DNA TGTGCCATCAGTGAAGGCGACCAAGAGACCCAGTACTTG. Its protein product is CAISEGDQETQYL.

The chain combines TRBV6-1 with TRBJ2-3, with D possibly matching TRBD1 (5 bases). The length of the CDR3 is 12 residues. V dropped 5 bases and J dropped 8 bases, with 11 bases sitting between them. Germline V gene sequence: CDR1 MNHNS, CDR2 SASEGT. The CDR3 DNA follows: TGTGCCAGCAGTCGACAGACGGGTACGCAGTATTTT. Amino acids: CASSRQTGTQYF.

The chain joins TRBV20-1 to TRBJ2-5; D gene unclear. In germline, CDR1 is DFQATT, CDR2 SNEGSKA (reference sequence). The germline V and J ends were trimmed by 0 bases and 5 bases, with 13 bases remaining between them. This CDR3 is 14 amino acids long. CDR3 sequence: CSARDQRHAETQYF. CDR3 coding DNA: TGCAGTGCTAGAGATCAGCGTCACGCGGAGACCCAGTACTTC.

This clonotype was observed a few times. The CDR3, as DNA: TGTGCCAGCAGACCACAGGGACTCGTAGCTAACTATGGCTACACCTTC. This gives the protein CASRPQGLVANYGYTF. The V call is TRBV27, the J call TRBJ1-2; tentative D call: TRBD1 (6 bases). The length of the CDR3 is 16 residues. Germline V gene sequence: CDR1 MNHEY, CDR2 SMNVEV (reference sequence). V dropped 6 bases and J dropped 0 bases, with 17 bases sitting between them.

Only a few counts were recorded for this clonotype. The V and J genes are TRBV19 and TRBJ1-2; D remains ambiguous. The CDR3 extends over 13 amino acids. Germline assignment: CDR1 LNHDA and CDR2 SQIVND (reference sequence). Trimming stripped 7 bases from V and 7 bases from J, with 16 bases between. The CDR3 reads CASTQSGGGGYTF. For the CDR3, the DNA is TGTGCCAGTACCCAATCAGGAGGAGGTGGCTACACCTTC.

CDR3 bases: TGCAGTGCTTTCCGCTACGGGGGACTCCTGAACACCGGGGAGCTGTTTTTT. Its translation: CSAFRYGGLLNTGELFF. V usage is TRBV20-1 and J usage is TRBJ2-2; TRBD2 is a possible D gene (6 bases). CDR3 size: 17 residues. Trimming removed 5 bases at V and 1 base at J, with 20 bases between. In germline, CDR1 is DFQATT, CDR2 SNEGSKA (reference sequence).

This clonotype was detected only a few times. The chain couples TRBV20-1 to TRBJ2-6; D unclear. The CDR3 consists of 14 residues. The germline CDR1 and CDR2 sequences are DFQATT and SNEGSKA (reference sequence). Trimming shortened V by 3 bases and J by 0 bases, and 6 bases separated the two germline ends. The CDR3 coding sequence is TGCAGTGCTAGGGGTGCCTCTGGGGCCAACGTCCTGACTTTC. It yields the protein CSARGASGANVLTF.

There are a few counts of this clonotype. This CDR3 is CATSRDDSQETQYF. CDR3 coding DNA: TGTGCCACCAGCAGGGATGACAGCCAAGAGACCCAGTACTTC. V gene TRBV15 combines with J gene TRBJ2-5; tentative D call: TRBD1 (5 bases). CDR1 and CDR2 from the germline V gene are LNHNV and YYDKDF (reference sequence). Trimming took off 3 bases at V and 1 base at J, with 9 bases between the two ends. The CDR3 runs 14 residues.

The chain uses TRBV12-3 or TRBV12-4 and TRBJ1-6; the D is unclear. Trimming shortened V by 5 bases and J by 9 bases, and 14 bases separated the two germline ends. This CDR3 spans 14 amino acids. CDR3 amino acids: CASSLRTRGSPLHF. CDR3 sequence (DNA): TGTGCCAGCAGTCTACGTACGCGGGGTTCACCCCTCCACTTT.

This clonotype came up a few times. This chain links TRBV19 with TRBJ1-5; D may be TRBD1 (5 bases). With 2 bases removed from V and 6 bases from J, the gap between germline ends came to 8 bases. Germline-derived CDR1 and CDR2 are LNHDA and SQIVND (reference sequence). The CDR3 runs to 13 residues. CDR3 sequence reads: CASSIQGSQPQHF. DNA for the CDR3: TGTGCCAGTAGTATACAGGGTAGTCAGCCCCAGCATTTT.

V and J are TRBV7-9 and TRBJ2-7, with D perhaps TRBD1 or TRBD2 (5 bases each). The V and J ends lost 1 base and 5 bases respectively, with 15 bases between them. The CDR3 spans 15 residues. In germline, CDR1 is SEHNR, CDR2 FQNEAQ (reference sequence). DNA for the CDR3: TGTGCCAGCAGCTTAGATGGGGGAGACCCCCACGAGCAGTACTTC. Amino acid sequence: CASSLDGGDPHEQYF.

This chain joins TRBV11-3 and TRBJ1-1, with D possibly TRBD1 on 6 matching bases. Per the germline V gene, CDR1 is SGHNT and CDR2 is YENEEA. Between the trimmed V and J ends, which lost 0 bases and 8 bases, there was a span of 19 bases. There are 16 residues in the CDR3. The CDR3: CASSLDGRAGAAEAFF. The CDR3 coding sequence is TGTGCCAGCAGCTTAGATGGTCGTGCGGGGGCGGCGGAAGCTTTCTTT.

V gene TRBV30 combines with J gene TRBJ1-5; perhaps TRBD1 as D (5 bases). This CDR3 is 14 amino acids long. Germline CDR1 reads GTSNPN; CDR2 reads SVGIG (reference sequence). Trimming removed 1 base from V and 6 bases from J, with 13 bases in between. DNA of the CDR3: TGTGCCTGGAGTGGTTACGGGGCGGGTCAGCCCCAGCATTTT. Translating gives CAWSGYGAGQPQHF.

V gene TRBV20-1 combines with J gene TRBJ2-3, with TRBD2 matching over 12 bases. V dropped 5 bases and J dropped 3; count of bases not matched to a gene: 18. The CDR3 has 19 residues. CDR1 and CDR2 (germline): DFQATT, SNEGSKA (reference sequence). The CDR3 nucleotides are TGCAGTGCTGAGTTACGCGAGGCTAGCGGGAGGGCAATGACAGATACGCAGTATTTT. Protein product: CSAELREASGRAMTDTQYF.

This clonotype appeared a few times. The rearrangement links TRBV6-2 or TRBV6-3 to TRBJ2-5; D ambiguous. Looked up from germline, CDR1 is MNHEY and CDR2 is SVGEGT. The V gene lost 5 bases and the J gene lost 5 bases, with 6 bases spanning the gap. This CDR3 comprises 11 residues. CDR3 DNA: TGTGCCAGCAGTCTAAAGGAGACCCAGTACTTC. Encoded protein: CASSLKETQYF.

V is TRBV20-1 and J is TRBJ1-2; the D is unclear. Trimming removed 0 bases from V and 6 bases from J, with 14 bases in between. CDR3 length equals 14 residues. The germline CDR1 and CDR2 sequences are DFQATT and SNEGSKA (reference sequence). For the CDR3, the DNA is TGCAGTGCTAGAGATTTCGGTACGGCCCATGGCTACACCTTC. As protein: CSARDFGTAHGYTF.

The sample holds a few counts of this clonotype. The rearrangement uses TRBV7-3 and TRBJ1-1; D is ambiguous. Germline CDR1 SGHTA, CDR2 FQGTGA. The V and J ends lost 3 bases and 1 base respectively, with 18 bases between them. CDR3 length: 17 residues. The CDR3 coding sequence is TGTGCCAGCAGCTTGAGAGGGTTAGAGGGAAGGAACACTGAAGCTTTCTTT. This gives the protein CASSLRGLEGRNTEAFF.

V gene TRBV19 combines with J gene TRBJ1-5; D is unresolved. The CDR3 is 16 residues long. Germline assignment: CDR1 LNHDA and CDR2 SQIVND (reference sequence). Trimming removed 3 bases at V and 0 bases at J, with 12 bases between. The CDR3: CASSMRAVNSNQPQHF. As DNA, the CDR3 is TGTGCCAGTAGTATGAGGGCAGTTAATAGCAATCAGCCCCAGCATTTT.

There are a few counts of this clonotype. The chain couples TRBV6-1 to TRBJ2-7; TRBD1 might be the D (6 bases). Between the trimmed V and J ends, which lost 3 bases and 0 bases, there was a span of 12 bases. CDR1 and CDR2 (germline): MNHNS, SASEGT. The CDR3 spans 15 residues. Here the CDR3 DNA reads TGTGCCAGCAGTGACAGACAGGACAGCTCCTACGAGCAGTACTTC. Residues: CASSDRQDSSYEQYF.

This clonotype was counted only a few times. This chain links TRBV29-1 with TRBJ1-2; D uncertain. V dropped 3 bases and J dropped 0 bases, with 11 bases sitting between them. This CDR3 contains 14 residues. Germline-derived CDR1 and CDR2 are SQVTM and ANQGSEA. This CDR3 is CSVDGQVANYGYTF. CDR3 DNA: TGCAGCGTTGACGGGCAGGTAGCTAACTATGGCTACACCTTC.